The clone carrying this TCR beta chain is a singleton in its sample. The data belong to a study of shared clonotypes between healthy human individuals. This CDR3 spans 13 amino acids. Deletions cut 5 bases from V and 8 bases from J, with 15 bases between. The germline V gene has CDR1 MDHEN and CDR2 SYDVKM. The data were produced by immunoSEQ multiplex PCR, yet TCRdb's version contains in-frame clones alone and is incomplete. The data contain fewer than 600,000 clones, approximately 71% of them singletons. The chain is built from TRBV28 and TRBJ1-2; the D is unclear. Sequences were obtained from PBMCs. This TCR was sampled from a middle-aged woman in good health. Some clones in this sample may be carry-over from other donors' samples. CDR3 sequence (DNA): TGTGCCAGCAGTAGCGGAAGCTCCCGGGGCTACACCTTC. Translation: CASSSGSSRGYTF.